This TCR beta chain originates from a study of a mutant IDH1 vaccine in newly diagnosed glioma. The CDR3 contains 11 residues. Germline CDR1 reads MNHEY; CDR2 reads SVGAGI. The V end lost 7 bases, the J end lost 6 bases, and 8 bases lay between the germline ends. The table came from immunoSEQ multiplex PCR; TCRdb's copy has only in-frame clones and leaves some out. The data contain about 88,000 clones, about four fifths of them singletons. As to time point: baseline, week 1 (first vaccination visit). Stated treatment: pre-vaccination baseline after standard-of-care therapy. The origin of this receptor is a man aged 35-49 years with glioma. Some clones in this sample may be carry-over from other donors' samples. The starting material was PBMCs, obtained from a glioma patient treated with radiotherapy, temozolomide or both. The genes are TRBV6-5 and TRBJ2-3; D is ambiguous. The chain's CDR3 is CASTSADTQYF. The CDR3 bases are TGTGCCAGCACATCGGCCGATACGCAGTATTTT.